This T cell receptor beta chain was profiled in a study of glioma-infiltrating T cells. Study summary: Before surgery, glioma patients received dexamethasone for at most six days. Study results and limitations: Very few CDR3 sequences were shared between tissue and blood. Non-neoplastic patients had below-expected tissue-blood divergence, while all gliomas exceeded expectation.

The iRepertoire nested amplicon-rescue multiplex PCR amplified TCR alpha and beta CDR3s from RNA. Tissue mRNA or PBMC total RNA, about 95-450 ng, went into one-step reverse transcription and amplification. TCRdb reanalysed the multiplex PCR reads using MiXCR and keeps one entry per CDR3 protein. The sample includes a few hundred thousand distinct CDR3 sequences, 41% seen only once; the top ten take 12%. As concerns this clonotype: Its antigen is unknown.

Trimming cost V 3 bases and J 7 bases, with 18 bases left between them. CDR1 is LGHDT and CDR2 is YNNKEL in the germline V gene (reference sequence). CDR3 size: 15 residues. The sequenced sample was glioma tissue, nonneoplastic brain tissue, or PBMCs (not recorded which). The origin of this receptor is a human donor with low-grade glioma or glioblastoma, undergoing nonglioma brain surgery, or in good health (not recorded which). The V gene is TRBV3-1, the J gene TRBJ1-1, with D perhaps matching TRBD1 (5 bases). CDR3 in DNA: TGTGCCAGCAGCCAGCCGTTTGGGGGTACCATTGAAGCTTTCTTT. It translates to CASSQPFGGTIEAFF.